The text below deals with one T cell receptor (beta chain). Its antigen is not identified. Treatment of the sample: some 19 received Ad26.COV2.S at low or high dose, single or two shots; a few received placebo; per-sample allocation not given. It was on day 63 after the first vaccine or placebo injection that samples were taken. The sample originates from a study of Ad26.COV2.S vaccination and SARS-CoV-2 variants. Across the study: Ad26.COV2.S arm of COV1001 included the donor. Overall study results and limits: Those who received the vaccine showed greater spike-specific TCR breadth than those given placebo.

The CDR3 is 15 amino acids. Trimming stripped 6 bases from V and 7 bases from J, with 19 bases between. From germline, CDR1 is MNHEY and CDR2 SVGAGI. The repertoire was sequenced with immunoSEQ multiplex PCR; TCRdb's copy has only in-frame clones and lacks some. Seen here are hundreds of thousands of clones, around 90% observed once, and the top ten hold approximately 1.5%. This specimen consisted of peripheral blood, obtained in a trial of Ad26.COV2.S vaccine versus placebo. J is TRBJ2-1 and V is TRBV6-5; D may correspond to TRBD1 or TRBD2 (6 bases each). This TCR derives from a person between 18 and 60 years old who received the Ad26.COV2.S COVID-19 vaccine or a placebo. The CDR3 DNA follows: TGTGCCAGCAGACCGGATTGGGGGGCGCGGAATGAGCAGTTCTTC. Translation: CASRPDWGARNEQFF.